Below, 27 T cell receptor beta chains from the same sample are listed, as sequenced in a study of Ad26.COV2.S vaccination and SARS-CoV-2 variants. TCRdb keeps only in-frame clones here, not all; method: immunoSEQ multiplex PCR. The sample gives 300,000 to 350,000 clones, about 85% of which show up once; about 6.4% is in the top ten. Regarding treatment: around 19 received Ad26.COV2.S at low or high dose, single or two shots; 5 received placebo; per-sample allocation not given. Sampling happened 63 days after the first vaccine or placebo injection. Here the sequenced sample was peripheral blood, taken in a trial of Ad26.COV2.S vaccine versus placebo. The receptors here all came from a person aged 18-65 years who received the Ad26.COV2.S COVID-19 vaccine or a placebo.

To note about this clone: Its ends do not fully match the called genes, so a read error is possible. The chain employs TRBV7-2 and TRBJ1-3, with TRBD1 as a possible D gene (6 bases). The CDR3 extends over 16 amino acids. Germline-derived CDR1 and CDR2 are SGHTA and FQGNSA. The CDR3 protein is CASSLAPGDGGNTIYF. The CDR3 nucleotides read TGTGCCAGCAGCCTAGCCCCAGGGGATGGTGGAAACACCATATATTTT.

The chain carries TRBV5-6 and TRBJ1-2; D not certain. V lost 0 bases and J 8 bases, leaving 5 bases between the germline ends. Germline CDR1 is SGHDT and CDR2 is YYEEEE. This CDR3 contains 11 residues. Written as DNA, the CDR3 is TGTGCCAGCAGCTTGGAGGGAGGCTACACCTTC. The encoded protein is CASSLEGGYTF.

CDR3 DNA sequence: TGTGCCAGCAGTTACCTCGCCGCCGATCAGCCCCAGCATTTT. This translates into CASSYLAADQPQHF. The genes are TRBV6-2 or TRBV6-3 and TRBJ1-5; D remains ambiguous. The CDR3 runs 14 residues. V shed 2 bases and J shed 5 bases, with 10 bases lying between them. Germline CDR1 is MNHEY and CDR2 is SVGEGT.

At least ten counts were recorded for this clone. V and J are TRBV19 and TRBJ2-7, with D perhaps TRBD1 (5 bases). V dropped 7 bases and J dropped 2 bases, with 12 bases sitting between them. The CDR3 consists of 13 residues. Germline assignment: CDR1 LNHDA and CDR2 SQIVND (reference sequence). The CDR3 loop is CASTLGPTYEQYF. The CDR3 DNA reads as TGTGCCAGTACCCTGGGGCCAACCTACGAGCAGTACTTC.

The chain employs TRBV5-1 and TRBJ1-3; no firm D call. Germline-derived CDR1 and CDR2 are SGHRS and YFSETQ. With 0 bases removed from V and 0 bases from J, the gap between germline ends came to 7 bases. There are 15 residues in the CDR3. The CDR3 spells CASSLEASSGNTIYF. CDR3 bases: TGCGCCAGCAGCTTGGAAGCGAGCTCTGGAAACACCATATATTTT.

This clone has a handful of counts. As DNA, the CDR3 is TGTGCCAGCAGCCCACGGCTTGGGGTAACTAACTATGGCTACACCTTC. Its protein is CASSPRLGVTNYGYTF. The chain uses TRBV7-9 and TRBJ1-2; D remains ambiguous. The CDR3 extends over 16 amino acids. Trimming took off 5 bases at V and 0 bases at J, with 16 bases between the two ends. The germline V gene has CDR1 SEHNR and CDR2 FQNEAQ (reference sequence).

The chain recombines TRBV9 with TRBJ2-3; 8 bases align to TRBD2. J lost 8 bases, V lost 0 bases, and 17 bases had no gene match. Looked up from germline, CDR1 is SGDLS and CDR2 is YYNGEE. The CDR3 runs 18 residues. Here the CDR3 DNA reads TGTGCCAGCAGCGTAGGGGTCCCGGGACTAGGGGCCCTGGGTACGCAGTATTTT. Translating gives CASSVGVPGLGALGTQYF.

The DNA for the CDR3 is TGTGCCAGCAGCCCGACACTGCCTCTGATGAACACTGAAGCTTTCTTT. Its protein is CASSPTLPLMNTEAFF. The rearrangement links TRBV14 to TRBJ1-1; the D is unclear. Germline V gene sequence: CDR1 SGHDN, CDR2 FVKESK. V lost 4 bases and J 0 bases, leaving 15 bases between the germline ends. The CDR3 sequence is 16 residues long.

V gene TRBV6-5 combines with J gene TRBJ1-6; unclear D gene. Germline V gene data show CDR1 as MNHEY and CDR2 as SVGAGI. V shed 2 bases and J shed 10 bases, with 18 bases lying between them. The length of the CDR3 is 16 residues. CDR3: CASSYGRLAAVSPLHF. The CDR3 DNA sequence: TGTGCCAGCAGTTACGGTCGACTGGCGGCGGTGTCACCCCTCCACTTT.

The V call is TRBV14, the J call TRBJ1-2; the match to TRBD1 covers 8 bases. V trimming: 1 base; J trimming: 8 bases; junction bases outside the gene matches: 6. The CDR3 is made up of 14 amino acids. Germline CDR1 reads SGHDN; CDR2 reads FVKESK. The CDR3 loop reads CASSQVVQGVGYTF. In DNA, the CDR3 is TGTGCCAGCAGCCAAGTCGTACAGGGGGTAGGCTACACCTTC.

The rearrangement joins TRBV28 to TRBJ1-1; possibly TRBD1 for D (6 bases). Between the trimmed V and J ends, which lost 8 bases and 1 base, there was a span of 20 bases. CDR3 size: 16 residues. Germline CDR1 MDHEN, CDR2 SYDVKM. The CDR3 DNA reads TGTGCCAGCTCGATAAGGTGGCAGGGGCGGAACACTGAAGCTTTCTTT. Translation: CASSIRWQGRNTEAFF.

This chain connects TRBV7-2 to TRBJ1-2, with D perhaps matching TRBD1 (5 bases). The CDR3 is made up of 14 amino acids. From germline, CDR1 is SGHTA and CDR2 FQGNSA. Trimming took 5 bases from V and 0 from J, leaving 10 bases between them. The CDR3 loop is CASSKGHTNYGYTF. The CDR3 DNA reads as TGTGCCAGCAGCAAAGGACACACTAACTATGGCTACACCTTC.

The chain carries TRBV19 and TRBJ1-1, with 8 bases fitting TRBD1. Germline CDR1 and CDR2: LNHDA and SQIVND (reference sequence). The CDR3 is made up of 14 amino acids. V shed 5 bases, J shed 6 bases, and the junction held 8 bases outside the gene matches. The CDR3 region is CASSSTGGKPEAFF. In DNA, the CDR3 is TGTGCCAGTAGTTCCACAGGGGGTAAGCCTGAAGCTTTCTTT.

This clone was recorded only once. The V call is TRBV24-1, the J call TRBJ1-1; no clear D gene. The germline gives CDR1 KGHDR, CDR2 SFDVKD. This CDR3 is 12 amino acids long. Trimming removed 4 bases at V and 1 base at J, with 3 bases between. In DNA form, the CDR3 reads TGTGCCACCAGTGACGGGAACACTGAAGCTTTCTTT. It is translated as CATSDGNTEAFF.

The CDR3 protein is CASSHRLAGASSTDTQYF. CDR3 DNA: TGTGCCAGCAGCCACAGACTAGCGGGGGCTTCTAGCACAGATACGCAGTATTTT. The V and J genes are TRBV5-8 and TRBJ2-3, with 12 bases aligning to TRBD2. CDR1 SGHTS and CDR2 YDEGEE come from the germline V gene. Unmatched junction bases numbered 9, after V lost 4 bases and J lost 0 bases. This CDR3 has 18 amino acids.

CDR3 protein: CASNRGQTDTQYF. CDR3 nucleotides: TGCGCCAGCAATCGGGGGCAGACAGATACGCAGTATTTT. This chain connects TRBV5-1 to TRBJ2-3; D may correspond to TRBD1 or TRBD2 (6 bases each). Germline V gene sequence: CDR1 SGHRS, CDR2 YFSETQ. The CDR3 loop spans 13 amino acids. The germline V and J ends were trimmed by 6 bases and 3 bases, with 11 bases remaining between them.

J is TRBJ1-6 and V is TRBV4-3, with D perhaps matching TRBD1 (6 bases). V was trimmed by 1 base and J by 6 bases, leaving 13 bases between them. Germline CDR1 reads LGHNA; CDR2 reads YSLEER. The CDR3 loop spans 16 amino acids. CDR3 DNA: TGCGCCAGCAGCCAAGTTCACGCAGGGGTTAATTCACCCCTCCACTTT. It is translated as CASSQVHAGVNSPLHF.

V gene TRBV6-1 combines with J gene TRBJ1-3; D is ambiguous. This CDR3 is 15 amino acids long. CDR1 and CDR2 from the germline V gene are MNHNS and SASEGT. Trimming shortened V by 1 base and J by 0 bases, and 7 bases separated the two germline ends. This CDR3 reads CASSEGWPSGNTIYF. The CDR3, as DNA: TGTGCCAGCAGTGAAGGGTGGCCCTCTGGAAACACCATATATTTT.

The gene calls are TRBV12-3 or TRBV12-4 and TRBJ1-1; a weak D match, TRBD1 (6 bases). This CDR3 spans 11 amino acids. Between the trimmed V and J ends, which lost 5 bases and 10 bases, there was a span of 11 bases. The CDR3 protein is CASSMTGGAFF. The CDR3 region has the DNA TGTGCCAGCAGTATGACAGGAGGAGCTTTCTTT.

The chain combines TRBV6-1 with TRBJ2-3; D perhaps matches TRBD2 (5 bases). Germline CDR1 and CDR2: MNHNS and SASEGT. V was trimmed by 1 base and J by 5 bases, leaving 10 bases between them. CDR3 length: 14 amino acids. The CDR3 region is CASSEVGEIDTQYF. In nucleotides, the CDR3 is TGTGCCAGCAGTGAAGTCGGGGAGATAGATACGCAGTATTTT.

CDR3 bases: TGTGCCAGCAGCGTAGGCCCTCCAGGGGGACGCACTGAAGCTTTCTTT. Translated: CASSVGPPGGRTEAFF. The chain uses TRBV9 and TRBJ1-1; 7 bases align to TRBD1. After removal of 0 bases from V and 4 bases from J, the junction contained 9 bases not matched to a gene. In germline, CDR1 is SGDLS, CDR2 YYNGEE. The CDR3 loop spans 16 amino acids. The variable domain in full, with the rest retrieved from reference TRBV9 and TRBJ1-1, is DSGVTQTPKHLITATGQRVTLRCSPRSGDLSVYWYQQSLDQGLQFLIQYYNGEERAKGNILERFSAQQFPDLHSELNLSSLELGDSALYFCASSVGPPGGRTEAFFGQGTRLTVV.

V and J are TRBV7-3 and TRBJ2-3; TRBD2 agrees at 9 bases. The CDR3 extends over 17 amino acids. The V gene end was trimmed by 4 bases and the J gene end by 5 bases; junction bases not matched to a gene: 13. CDR1 and CDR2 (germline): SGHTA, FQGTGA. CDR3 bases: TGTGCCAGCAGCTCCAATCCCTCGCGACTAGCGGTAGATACGCAGTATTTT. Its translation: CASSSNPSRLAVDTQYF. Using reference TRBV7-3 and TRBJ2-3 for the parts outside the CDR3, the full variable domain is GAGVSQTPSNKVTEKGKYVELRCDPISGHTALYWYRQSLGQGPEFLIYFQGTGAADDSGLPNDRFFAVRPEGSVSTLKIQRTERGDSAVYLCASSSNPSRLAVDTQYFGPGTRLTVL.

V and J are TRBV18 and TRBJ1-2; D unresolved. Germline V gene data show CDR1 as KGHSH and CDR2 as LQKENI. Deletions cut 2 bases from V and 1 base from J, with 8 bases between. The CDR3 is 14 amino acids. This CDR3 is CASSPVGYNYGYTF. In nucleotides, the CDR3 is TGTGCCAGCTCACCAGTGGGGTATAACTATGGCTACACCTTC.

The gene calls are TRBV28 and TRBJ1-5; possibly TRBD1 for D (6 bases). The CDR3 runs 15 residues. Germline V gene sequence: CDR1 MDHEN, CDR2 SYDVKM. V lost 5 bases, J lost 2 bases, and 13 bases lay in between. The CDR3 reads CASSPTGSGNQPQHF. In DNA, the CDR3 is TGTGCCAGCAGTCCCACAGGGTCCGGCAATCAGCCCCAGCATTTT.

The chain carries TRBV5-6 and TRBJ1-1; perhaps TRBD1 as D (5 bases). V lost 5 bases, J lost 6 bases, and 14 bases lay in between. Germline loops: CDR1 SGHDT, CDR2 YYEEEE. There are 13 residues in the CDR3. The CDR3 sequence is CASRRRAGAEAFF. The CDR3 coding sequence is TGTGCCAGCAGACGCAGGGCCGGGGCTGAAGCTTTCTTT.

The chain has TRBV10-1 and TRBJ2-1; D is undetermined. The CDR3 loop spans 15 amino acids. V lost 4 bases and J lost 5, with 15 bases in between. Germline CDR1 is WNHNN and CDR2 is SYGVQD (reference sequence). The CDR3 spells CASSVFIAEDNEQFF. The CDR3 bases are TGCGCCAGCAGTGTATTCATTGCAGAGGACAATGAGCAGTTCTTC.

The chain joins TRBV2 to TRBJ1-2; TRBD1 agrees at 8 bases. After removal of 6 bases from V and 4 bases from J, the junction contained 10 bases not matched to a gene. CDR3 size: 15 residues. Germline V gives CDR1 SNHLY, CDR2 FYNNEI. The CDR3 DNA follows: TGTGCCAGCAGGAGGATGGACAGGGCACTCTATGGCTACACCTTC. Residues: CASRRMDRALYGYTF.